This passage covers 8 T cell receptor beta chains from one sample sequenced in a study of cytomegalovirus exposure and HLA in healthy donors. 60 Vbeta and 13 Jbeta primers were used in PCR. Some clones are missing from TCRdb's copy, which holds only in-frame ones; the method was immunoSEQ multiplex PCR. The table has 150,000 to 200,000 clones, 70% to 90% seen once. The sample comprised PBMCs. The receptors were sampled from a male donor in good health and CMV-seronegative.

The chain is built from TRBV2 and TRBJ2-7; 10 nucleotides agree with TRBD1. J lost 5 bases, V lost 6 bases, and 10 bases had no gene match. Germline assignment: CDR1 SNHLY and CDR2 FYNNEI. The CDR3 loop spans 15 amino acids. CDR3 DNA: TGTGCCAGCAGGTTGGGACAGGGGATGATGGACGAGCAGTACTTC. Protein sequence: CASRLGQGMMDEQYF. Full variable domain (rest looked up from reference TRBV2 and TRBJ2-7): EPEVTQTPSHQVTQMGQEVILRCVPISNHLYFYWYRQILGQKVEFLVSFYNNEISEKSEIFDDQFSVERPDGSNFTLKIRSTKLEDSAMYFCASRLGQGMMDEQYFGPGTRLTVT.

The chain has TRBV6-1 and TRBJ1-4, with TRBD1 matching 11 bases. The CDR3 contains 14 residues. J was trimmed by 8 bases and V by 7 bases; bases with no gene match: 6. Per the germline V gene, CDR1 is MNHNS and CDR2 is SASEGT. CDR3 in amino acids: CASITDRGREKLFF. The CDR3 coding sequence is TGTGCCAGCATAACGGACAGGGGGCGGGAAAAACTGTTTTTT.

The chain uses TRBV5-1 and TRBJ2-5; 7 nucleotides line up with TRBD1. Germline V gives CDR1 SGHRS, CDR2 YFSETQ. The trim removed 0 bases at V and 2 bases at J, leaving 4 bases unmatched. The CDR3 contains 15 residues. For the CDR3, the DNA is TGCGCCAGCAGCTTGGTACCAGGGGGTCAAGAGACCCAGTACTTC. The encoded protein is CASSLVPGGQETQYF.

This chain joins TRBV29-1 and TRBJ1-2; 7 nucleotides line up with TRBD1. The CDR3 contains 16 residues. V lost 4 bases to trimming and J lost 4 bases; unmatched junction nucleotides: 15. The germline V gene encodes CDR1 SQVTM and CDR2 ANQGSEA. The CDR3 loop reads CSVVWRGLGRIYGYTF. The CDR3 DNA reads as TGCAGCGTTGTGTGGAGGGGGCTGGGGAGAATCTATGGCTACACCTTC.

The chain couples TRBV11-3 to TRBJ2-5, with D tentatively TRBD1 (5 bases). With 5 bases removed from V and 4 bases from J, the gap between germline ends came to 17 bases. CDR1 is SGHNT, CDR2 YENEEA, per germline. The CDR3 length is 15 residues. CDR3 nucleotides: TGTGCCAGCAGCCCCGGAGCAGGGCAGCCAGAGACCCAGTACTTC. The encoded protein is CASSPGAGQPETQYF.

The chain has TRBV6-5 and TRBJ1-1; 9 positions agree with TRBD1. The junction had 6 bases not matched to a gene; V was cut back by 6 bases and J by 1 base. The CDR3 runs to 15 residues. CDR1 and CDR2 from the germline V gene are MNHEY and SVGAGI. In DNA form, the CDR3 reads TGTGCCAGCAGGCGGGACAGGGCAAGGAACACTGAAGCTTTCTTT. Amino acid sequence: CASRRDRARNTEAFF.

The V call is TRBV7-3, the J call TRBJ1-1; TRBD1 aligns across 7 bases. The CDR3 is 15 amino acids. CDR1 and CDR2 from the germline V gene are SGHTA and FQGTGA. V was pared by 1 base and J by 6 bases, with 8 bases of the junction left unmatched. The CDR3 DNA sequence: TGTGCCAGCAGCTTAAACAGGGGAGGACGGGCTGAAGCTTTCTTT. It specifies CASSLNRGGRAEAFF.

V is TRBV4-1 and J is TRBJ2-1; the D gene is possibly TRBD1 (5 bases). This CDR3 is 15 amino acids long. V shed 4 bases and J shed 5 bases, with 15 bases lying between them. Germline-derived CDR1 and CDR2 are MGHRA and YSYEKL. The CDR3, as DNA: TGCGCCAGCAGCCGGGTTAGGGGCATGAACAATGAGCAGTTCTTC. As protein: CASSRVRGMNNEQFF.